The 5 T cell receptor beta chains reported below all come from one sample, sequenced in a study of T-cell memory formation after mild COVID-19. TCRdb passed the 5' RACE reads through MiXCR, listing each CDR3 protein once. The sample includes 450,000 or so distinct CDR3 sequences, roughly 23% of them seen just once. Material: PBMCs or a T cell subset sorted from them (not recorded which). All receptors derive from an adult woman who had mild COVID-19 (a few samples of this study predate the infection). Cell type and time point are not known.

DNA of the CDR3: TGTGCCAGCAACCACGACAGGGACACTGAAGCTTTCTTT. The encoded protein is CASNHDRDTEAFF. The genes are TRBV12-3 or TRBV12-4 and TRBJ1-1; 7 nucleotides agree with TRBD1. The CDR3 sequence is 13 residues long. Trimming removed 7 bases from V and 3 bases from J; junction bases left unmatched: 5.

This chain joins TRBV6-5 and TRBJ1-6; no clear D. This CDR3 spans 12 amino acids. V was shortened by 6 bases and J by 9 bases, with 9 bases between the two germline ends. Germline-derived CDR1 and CDR2 are MNHEY and SVGAGI. CDR3 region: CASRDGGSPLHF. CDR3 DNA: TGTGCCAGCAGGGACGGCGGTTCACCCCTCCACTTT.

This clonotype was seen many times. The chain recombines TRBV2 with TRBJ2-2; D unresolved. V gave up 6 bases and J gave up 6 bases, with 5 bases separating them. CDR1 is SNHLY and CDR2 is FYNNEI in the germline V gene. The CDR3 is 11 residues long. CDR3 DNA: TGTGCCAGCAGAGCGCCCGGGGAGCTGTTTTTT. As protein: CASRAPGELFF.

The chain links TRBV4-3 to TRBJ2-7; 12 positions match TRBD2. CDR3 length: 15 residues. J gave up 3 bases and V 2 bases, and 2 bases lay outside the gene matches. The germline V gene encodes CDR1 LGHNA and CDR2 YSLEER. DNA for the CDR3: TGCGCCAGCAGCCAAAGGACTAGCGGGGACTACGAGCAGTACTTC. Its translation is CASSQRTSGDYEQYF.

The chain couples TRBV12-3 or TRBV12-4 to TRBJ2-6; D unclear. Trimming stripped 2 bases from V and 0 bases from J, with 8 bases between. CDR3 length equals 16 residues. For the CDR3, the DNA is TGTGCCAGCAGTTTACCCCATCTCTCTGGGGCCAACGTCCTGACTTTC. The encoded protein is CASSLPHLSGANVLTF.